This passage covers 10 T cell receptor beta chains from one sample sequenced in a study of blood T cell repertoires in COVID-19. The method was immunoSEQ multiplex PCR; TCRdb's version includes in-frame clones alone and lacks a portion of them. The data show some 120,000 clones, more than 75% seen once. Material for sequencing was peripheral blood. All receptors come from a man aged 35 to 55 with acute or convalescent COVID-19.

The rearrangement joins TRBV6-5 to TRBJ2-1; 14 bases fit TRBD2. The V gene end was trimmed by 6 bases and the J gene end by 10 bases; junction bases not matched to a gene: 8. Germline V CDR1 and CDR2: MNHEY, SVGAGI. The CDR3 runs to 15 residues. The CDR3 DNA reads as TGTGCCAGCAGCCTGGGACTAGCGGGAGTTCGGGAGCAGTTCTTC. It yields the protein CASSLGLAGVREQFF.

This chain connects TRBV6-6 to TRBJ1-6; 8 nucleotides line up with TRBD1. CDR3 length: 15 amino acids. The ends lost 7 bases at V and 7 bases at J; junction bases unmatched: 9. CDR1 MNHNY and CDR2 SVGAGI come from the germline V gene (reference sequence). The CDR3 DNA sequence: TGTGCCAGCACCCCCGAGACAGGGGCAAATTCACCCCTCCACTTT. Encoded protein: CASTPETGANSPLHF.

The chain couples TRBV2 to TRBJ2-7; possible D gene TRBD1, 6 bases. This CDR3 is 14 amino acids long. The germline gives CDR1 SNHLY, CDR2 FYNNEI. The germline V and J ends were trimmed by 6 bases and 0 bases, with 12 bases remaining between them. The CDR3 DNA reads as TGTGCCAGCAGAGAAACAGGGATCTCCTACGAGCAGTACTTC. Residues: CASRETGISYEQYF.

The chain employs TRBV5-5 and TRBJ2-2; TRBD1 matches 10 bases. The CDR3 length is 15 residues. CDR1 and CDR2 (germline): SGHKS, YYEKEE (reference sequence). Losses at the gene ends were 4 bases for V and 6 bases for J; bases not matched to a gene: 6. CDR3: CASSRTGGKAGELFF. The CDR3 DNA is TGTGCCAGCAGCAGGACAGGGGGAAAAGCCGGGGAGCTGTTTTTT.

A few counts support this clone. The chain couples TRBV19 to TRBJ1-5; TRBD1 matches at 7 bases. The CDR3 has 15 amino acids. Germline V gives CDR1 LNHDA, CDR2 SQIVND (reference sequence). V was pared by 4 bases and J by 3 bases, with 6 bases of the junction left unmatched. The CDR3 protein is CASSTAGTDNQPQHF. The DNA for the CDR3 is TGTGCCAGTAGTACCGCCGGGACAGACAATCAGCCCCAGCATTTT. The whole variable domain, filled in from reference TRBV19 and TRBJ1-5, reads DGGITQSPKYLFRKEGQNVTLSCEQNLNHDAMYWYRQDPGQGLRLIYYSQIVNDFQKGDIAEGYSVSREKKESFPLTVTSAQKNPTAFYLCASSTAGTDNQPQHFGDGTRLSIL.

This clone was counted a few times. The V and J genes are TRBV5-1 and TRBJ2-1; D assignment may be TRBD1 or TRBD2 (5 bases each). CDR3 length: 12 residues. V was shortened by 4 bases and J by 7 bases, with 9 bases between the two germline ends. Germline assignment: CDR1 SGHRS and CDR2 YFSETQ. CDR3 DNA: TGCGCCAGCAGCGTGGGGGAGAATGAGCAGTTCTTC. It codes for CASSVGENEQFF.

CDR3 region: CASSFRAGANTGELFF. For the CDR3, the DNA is TGTGCCAGCAGCTTCCGGGCAGGGGCCAACACCGGGGAGCTGTTTTTT. This chain connects TRBV5-6 to TRBJ2-2, with a tentative D call TRBD1 (6 bases). V dropped 2 bases and J dropped 2 bases, with 13 bases sitting between them. The CDR3 consists of 16 residues. In germline, CDR1 is SGHDT, CDR2 YYEEEE.

The V gene is TRBV19, the J gene TRBJ2-3, with D perhaps TRBD2 (5 bases). The CDR3 extends over 12 amino acids. The germline gives CDR1 LNHDA, CDR2 SQIVND (reference sequence). V was trimmed by 5 bases and J by 11 bases, leaving 14 bases between them. The DNA of the CDR3 is TGTGCCAGTAGTGCAGGTTCTGCGGGGCAGTATTTT. It codes for CASSAGSAGQYF.

The sample holds a few counts of this clone. This sequence joins TRBV7-2 and TRBJ1-3, with a possible D match to TRBD1 (5 bases). There are 13 residues in the CDR3. V lost 7 bases and J lost 4, with 11 bases in between. Germline V lookup: CDR1 SGHTA, CDR2 FQGNSA. As DNA, the CDR3 is TGTGCCAGCACAACGGGGGGAGGAAACACCATATATTTT. Translating it yields CASTTGGGNTIYF.

Worth noting for this clone: The sample contains more than one DNA sequence encoding this CDR3. The chain couples TRBV18 to TRBJ1-2, with D perhaps TRBD1 (6 bases). Germline V CDR1 and CDR2: KGHSH, LQKENI. The CDR3 has 15 amino acids. V dropped 3 bases and J dropped 1 base, with 12 bases sitting between them. The CDR3 DNA follows: TGTGCCAGCTCACCTTCGGGAGGGGGTAACTATGGCTACACCTTC. Protein product: CASSPSGGGNYGYTF.